This record looks at one TCR beta chain sequence and its context. Its target is unknown. Unmatched junction bases numbered 7, after V lost 2 bases and J lost 3 bases. The CDR3 totals 15 residues. Looked up from germline, CDR1 is SGHTA and CDR2 is FQGTGA. Amplification used 60 Vbeta primers and 13 Jbeta primers. Generated by immunoSEQ multiplex PCR, the TCRdb table keeps only in-frame clones and is missing some. The sample lists approximately 99,000 clones, roughly three quarters occurring once. The data originate from a study of cytomegalovirus exposure and HLA in healthy donors. Whole-study findings and limits: The study flagged approximately 180 TCR beta chains as cytomegalovirus-associated. Follow-up analysis seemed to connect common viral pathogens with several of the most significant clusters identified. Per a later analysis, HLA-associated TCR beta chains showed more clonal expansion than other, equally common TCR beta chains.

The chain is built from TRBV7-3 and TRBJ2-7; the match to TRBD2 covers 7 bases. Sequencing input: PBMCs. The TCR comes from a male donor in good health and CMV-seropositive. CDR3 DNA: TGTGCCAGCAGCTTAGATCCTAGCGGATTCTACGAGCAGTACTTC. It specifies CASSLDPSGFYEQYF.